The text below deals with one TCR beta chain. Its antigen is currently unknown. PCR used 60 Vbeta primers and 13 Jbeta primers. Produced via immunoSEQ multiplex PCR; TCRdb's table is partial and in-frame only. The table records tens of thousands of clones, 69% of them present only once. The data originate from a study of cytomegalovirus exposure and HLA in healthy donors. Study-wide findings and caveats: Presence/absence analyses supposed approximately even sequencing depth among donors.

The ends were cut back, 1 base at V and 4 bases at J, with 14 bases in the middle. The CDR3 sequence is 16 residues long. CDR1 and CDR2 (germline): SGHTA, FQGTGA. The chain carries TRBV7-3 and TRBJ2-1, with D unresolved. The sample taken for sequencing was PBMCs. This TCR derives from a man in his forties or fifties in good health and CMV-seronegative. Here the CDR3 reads CASSLNPGSSYNEQFF. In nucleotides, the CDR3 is TGTGCCAGCAGCTTAAATCCGGGTAGCAGTTACAATGAGCAGTTCTTC. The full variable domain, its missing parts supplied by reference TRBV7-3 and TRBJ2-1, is GAGVSQTPSNKVTEKGKYVELRCDPISGHTALYWYRQSLGQGPEFLIYFQGTGAADDSGLPNDRFFAVRPEGSVSTLKIQRTERGDSAVYLCASSLNPGSSYNEQFFGPGTRLTVL.